A selection of T cell receptor beta chains follows, all from one sample in a study of Ad26.COV2.S vaccination and SARS-CoV-2 variants. Sequencing used immunoSEQ multiplex PCR; TCRdb keeps in-frame clones, though not all of them. The table includes a few hundred thousand clones, 92% detected once. The starting material was peripheral blood, obtained in a trial of Ad26.COV2.S vaccine versus placebo. The origin of the receptors is a person aged 18 to 59 who received the Ad26.COV2.S COVID-19 vaccine or a placebo. Both conserved end residues are part of each CDR3. A D gene is named only where the DNA matches it firmly. The size of a clone is reported for some rows only, either as once, few or many, or as a class for expanded clones.

D gene: TRBD1; CDR3 length: 16; J gene: TRBJ2-1; V gene: TRBV7-9; clone size: -; CDR3 protein: CATESTGTGIYNEQFF; CDR3 DNA: TGTGCTACCGAATCAACCGGGACAGGGATCTACAATGAGCAGTTCTTC
D gene: -; CDR3 length: 15; J gene: TRBJ2-7; V gene: TRBV6-5; clone size: -; CDR3 protein: CASTPRDRAPYEQYF; CDR3 DNA: TGTGCCAGCACCCCCCGGGACCGCGCCCCTTACGAGCAGTACTTC
D gene: -; CDR3 length: 14; J gene: TRBJ2-2; V gene: TRBV11-3; clone size: -; CDR3 protein: CASSLDPNTGELFF; CDR3 DNA: TGTGCCAGCAGCTTAGACCCGAACACCGGGGAGCTGTTTTTT
D gene: -; CDR3 length: 18; J gene: TRBJ2-3; V gene: TRBV14; clone size: -; CDR3 protein: CASSPPTVGGRYTDTQYF; CDR3 DNA: TGTGCCAGCAGCCCCCCAACCGTCGGGGGGCGATACACAGATACGCAGTATTTT
D gene: -; CDR3 length: 15; J gene: TRBJ1-5; V gene: TRBV4-1; clone size: few; CDR3 protein: CASSQEPDSNQPQHF; CDR3 DNA: TGCGCCAGCAGCCAAGAACCCGATAGCAATCAGCCCCAGCATTTT
D gene: -; CDR3 length: 14; J gene: TRBJ1-5; V gene: TRBV2; clone size: -; CDR3 protein: CASRDGNSNQPQHF; CDR3 DNA: TGTGCCAGCAGGGACGGAAATAGCAATCAGCCCCAGCATTTT
D gene: -; CDR3 length: 14; J gene: TRBJ2-5; V gene: TRBV5-1; clone size: -; CDR3 protein: CASSFSRGQETQYF; CDR3 DNA: TGCGCCAGCAGCTTTTCTCGTGGGCAAGAGACCCAGTACTTC
D gene: -; CDR3 length: 14; J gene: TRBJ2-5; V gene: TRBV18; clone size: -; CDR3 protein: CASSPRRNQETQYF; CDR3 DNA: TGTGCCAGCTCACCACGCAGGAATCAAGAGACCCAGTACTTC
D gene: -; CDR3 length: 15; J gene: TRBJ2-1; V gene: TRBV5-5; clone size: -; CDR3 protein: CASSRSSRTSNEQFF; CDR3 DNA: TGTGCCAGCAGCCGATCAAGCCGGACTTCCAATGAGCAGTTCTTC
D gene: -; CDR3 length: 13; J gene: TRBJ2-3; V gene: TRBV15; clone size: -; CDR3 protein: CATSRGQMDTQYF; CDR3 DNA: TGTGCCACCAGCAGAGGTCAAATGGATACGCAGTATTTT
D gene: -; CDR3 length: 13; J gene: TRBJ1-2; V gene: TRBV19; clone size: -; CDR3 protein: CASSGHLNYGYTF; CDR3 DNA: TGTGCCAGTTCTGGACACCTTAACTATGGCTACACCTTC
D gene: -; CDR3 length: 13; J gene: TRBJ2-7; V gene: TRBV12-3/TRBV12-4; clone size: -; CDR3 protein: CASSPGQTGEQYF; CDR3 DNA: TGTGCCAGCAGCCCAGGACAGACCGGGGAGCAGTACTTC
D gene: -; CDR3 length: 15; J gene: TRBJ1-1; V gene: TRBV9; clone size: once; CDR3 protein: CASSVVGGSNTEAFF; CDR3 DNA: TGTGCCAGCAGCGTAGTTGGGGGGTCGAACACTGAAGCTTTCTTT
D gene: -; CDR3 length: 15; J gene: TRBJ1-6; V gene: TRBV6-5; clone size: -; CDR3 protein: CASSYIWSGNSPLHF; CDR3 DNA: TGTGCCAGCAGTTATATCTGGTCGGGGAATTCACCCCTCCACTTT
D gene: TRBD1; CDR3 length: 12; J gene: TRBJ1-2; V gene: TRBV3-1/TRBV3-2; clone size: -; CDR3 protein: CASSSRQGRVTF; CDR3 DNA: TGTGCCAGCAGCTCCCGACAGGGAAGGGTTACCTTC
D gene: TRBD1; CDR3 length: 14; J gene: TRBJ1-3; V gene: TRBV10-2; clone size: once; CDR3 protein: CASSESRTGPTIYF; CDR3 DNA: TGCGCCAGCAGTGAGTCAAGGACAGGCCCGACCATATATTTT
D gene: -; CDR3 length: 14; J gene: TRBJ1-1; V gene: TRBV5-1; clone size: -; CDR3 protein: CASSPGGGATEAFF; CDR3 DNA: TGCGCCAGCTCCCCAGGTGGGGGGGCCACTGAAGCTTTCTTT
D gene: -; CDR3 length: 13; J gene: TRBJ2-1; V gene: TRBV19; clone size: -; CDR3 protein: CAISLRGGNEQFF; CDR3 DNA: TGTGCCATTAGCCTCAGAGGGGGAAATGAGCAGTTCTTC
D gene: TRBD1; CDR3 length: 15; J gene: TRBJ1-5; V gene: TRBV10-3; clone size: -; CDR3 protein: CAIRGGGTGNQPQHF; CDR3 DNA: TGTGCCATCAGGGGGGGAGGGACAGGGAACCAGCCCCAGCATTTT
D gene: TRBD2; CDR3 length: 14; J gene: TRBJ2-1; V gene: TRBV4-3; clone size: -; CDR3 protein: CASSFRLADNEQFF; CDR3 DNA: TGCGCCAGCAGCTTTCGACTAGCCGACAATGAGCAGTTCTTC